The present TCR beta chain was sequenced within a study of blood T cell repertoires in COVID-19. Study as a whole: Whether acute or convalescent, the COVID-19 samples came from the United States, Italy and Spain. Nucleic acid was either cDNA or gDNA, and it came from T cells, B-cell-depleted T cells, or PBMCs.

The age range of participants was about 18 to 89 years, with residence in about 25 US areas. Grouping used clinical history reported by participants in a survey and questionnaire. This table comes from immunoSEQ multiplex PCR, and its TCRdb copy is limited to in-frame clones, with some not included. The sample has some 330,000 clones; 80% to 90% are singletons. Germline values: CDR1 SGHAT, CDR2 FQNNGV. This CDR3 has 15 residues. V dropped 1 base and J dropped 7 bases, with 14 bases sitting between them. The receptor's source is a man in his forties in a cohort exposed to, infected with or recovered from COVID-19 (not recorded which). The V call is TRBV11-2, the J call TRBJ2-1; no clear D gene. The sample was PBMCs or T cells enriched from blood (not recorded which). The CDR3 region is CASSLVVFSGNEQFF. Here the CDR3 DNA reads TGTGCCAGCAGCTTAGTCGTTTTTTCCGGGAATGAGCAGTTCTTC.